This T cell receptor beta chain was profiled in a study of blood T cell repertoires in COVID-19. Overall study: Specimens from acute and convalescent COVID-19 originated in the United States, Italy and Spain. T cells, B-cell-depleted T cells, or PBMCs provided the cDNA or gDNA that served as material.

Study processing details: Amplification of reference gene primers provided the estimated nucleated cell counts. Only in-frame clones appear in the TCRdb table, and some are missing; sequencing was by immunoSEQ multiplex PCR. V, J and clone size were drawn from that table, and D and trimming were deduced from the DNA. Among some 400,000 clones listed, approximately 80% were seen once. The CDR3 totals 15 residues. J was trimmed by 6 bases and V by 5 bases; bases with no gene match: 6. Germline-derived CDR1 and CDR2 are MNHEY and SVGAGI. This rearrangement joins TRBV6-5 to TRBJ2-1, with 11 nucleotides matching TRBD2. This TCR was sampled from a human donor with acute or convalescent COVID-19. The donor label of this sample is uncertain. The source material was peripheral blood. The CDR3 sequence: CASSTRTSGSNEQFF. The CDR3, as DNA: TGTGCCAGCAGTACTAGGACTAGCGGGTCCAATGAGCAGTTCTTC.